This T cell receptor beta chain was profiled in a study of sequential checkpoint blockade in melanoma. Study at large: Maintenance nivolumab came after either treatment sequence.

Trimming took 5 bases from V and 7 from J, leaving 20 bases between them. Germline V gene data show CDR1 as SGHNT and CDR2 as YENEEA. The CDR3 is 15 amino acids. This clone was counted ten times or more. TCRdb keeps only in-frame clones here, not all; method: immunoSEQ multiplex PCR. The table has about 11,000 clones, around 27% seen once. As for treatment: randomized to nivolumab then ipilimumab (arm A) or the reverse (arm B). The chain combines TRBV11-3 with TRBJ1-2, with a weak D call TRBD1 (5 bases). Source: tumor tissue (inferred from file names), taken from a patient given nivolumab and ipilimumab in sequence. The source of this sequence is a human donor with melanoma. The CDR3 sequence is CASSPKADTRRGYTF. For the CDR3, the DNA is TGTGCCAGCAGCCCCAAAGCGGACACGAGGCGTGGCTACACCTTC.